This record covers a single TCR beta chain. Antigen: not known. The time point was: patch test 1, 2 weeks after DPC sensitization. Documented treatment: therapeutic diphenylcyclopropenone sensitization with weekly scalp DPC. Unfractionated whole blood was the source from which total RNA was extracted. TCRdb re-derived calls from the RACE reads in MiXCR, one entry per CDR3 protein. The repertoire has some 38,000 distinct CDR3 sequences, more than 6% of them found once; the top ten carry roughly 9.2%. This sample was included in a study of human T cells and chemical hapten exposure. Study-wide points: It was expanded TCRs that formed significantly more large CDR3 similarity clusters than controls did. Sensitizing with DPC caused no change in TCRs above 1 in 1000 frequency.

The germline V gene encodes CDR1 SGHDT and CDR2 YYEEEE. The CDR3 is 17 amino acids. The V end was cut by 1 base, the J end by 7 bases, with 21 bases between. The sample was whole blood, taken in connection with sensitization to the hapten diphenylcyclopropenone (DPC). The sequence was collected from a woman aged 25 to 39 with alopecia areata. Some clones in this sample may be carry-over from other donors' samples. The J gene is TRBJ2-1, the V gene TRBV5-6; D assignment may be TRBD1 or TRBD2 (5 bases each). CDR3 nucleotide sequence: TGTGCCAGCAGCTTGAACATGAGGGGCCAGAGGTTGAATGAGCAGTTCTTC. It translates to CASSLNMRGQRLNEQFF.